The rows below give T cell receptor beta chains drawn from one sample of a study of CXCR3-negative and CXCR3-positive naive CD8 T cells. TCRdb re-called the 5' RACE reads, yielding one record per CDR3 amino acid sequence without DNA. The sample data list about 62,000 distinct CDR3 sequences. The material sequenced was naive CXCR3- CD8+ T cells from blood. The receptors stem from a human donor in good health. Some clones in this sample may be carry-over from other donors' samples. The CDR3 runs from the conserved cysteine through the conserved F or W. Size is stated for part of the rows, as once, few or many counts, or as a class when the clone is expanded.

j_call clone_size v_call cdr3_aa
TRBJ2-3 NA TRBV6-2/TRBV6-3 CASSDIGTGVRKDTQYF
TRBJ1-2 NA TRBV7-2 CASSLAQSWYGYTF
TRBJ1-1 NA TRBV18 CASSPPSLNTEAFF
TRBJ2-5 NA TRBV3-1 CASSQEYSETQYF
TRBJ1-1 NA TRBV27 CASSLGGVSTEAFF
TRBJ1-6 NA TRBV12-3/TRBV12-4 CASSFPGLPLHF
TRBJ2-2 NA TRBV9 CASSLRGAPTGELFF
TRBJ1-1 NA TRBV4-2 CASSQDPGHMNTEAFF
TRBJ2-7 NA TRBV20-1 CSASTLTSGDHEQYF
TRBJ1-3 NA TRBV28 CASSDLSVAGTPSGNTIYF
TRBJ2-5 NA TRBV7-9 CASSWGLEKETQYF
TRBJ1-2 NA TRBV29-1 CSVGGVFGYTF
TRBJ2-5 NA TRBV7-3 CASSLTGAWGETQYF
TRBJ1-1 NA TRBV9 CASSVAGELDEAFF
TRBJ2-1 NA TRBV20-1 CSALLDTHNEQFF
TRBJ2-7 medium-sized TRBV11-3 CASSPWSGGAYEQYF
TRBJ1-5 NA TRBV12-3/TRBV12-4 CASSSRHLNQPQHF
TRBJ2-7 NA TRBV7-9 CASSSGLADEQYF
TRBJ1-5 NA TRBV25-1 CASSETGNQPQHF
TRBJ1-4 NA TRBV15 CATSRGTSTTGEKLFF
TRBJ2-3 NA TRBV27 CASSHHSGGEGDTQYF
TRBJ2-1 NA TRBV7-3 CASSFLPGGTYNEQFF
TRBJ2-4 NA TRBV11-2 CASSPTRGIHTDIQYF
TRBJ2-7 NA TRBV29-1 CSVEVNGGRTYEQYF
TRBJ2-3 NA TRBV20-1 CSARDLWTGRDTDTQYF
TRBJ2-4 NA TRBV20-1 CSARDLGGAGKNIQYF
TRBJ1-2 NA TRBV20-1 CSAKDKLADNYGYTF
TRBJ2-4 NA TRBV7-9 CASSFTDKNIQYF
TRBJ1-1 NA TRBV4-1 CASRFGVQGPEAFF
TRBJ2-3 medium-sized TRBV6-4 CASSERGGASDTQYF
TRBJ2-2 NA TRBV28 CASSFASEQVGELFF
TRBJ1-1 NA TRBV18 CASSMTGAGTEAFF
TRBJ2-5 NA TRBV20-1 CSAKNLATGQGPSETQYF
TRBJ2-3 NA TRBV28 CASSPSTDSNTDTQYF
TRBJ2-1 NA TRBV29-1 CSVPPPQGWSEQFF
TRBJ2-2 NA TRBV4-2 CASSGPQGNTGELFF
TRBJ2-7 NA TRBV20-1 CSARDRRAATSYEQYF
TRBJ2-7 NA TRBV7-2 CASSYKGSGVDEQYF